One T cell receptor beta chain is described in this entry. The read ends 3 residues before the CDR3 terminus; that terminus is restored from the germline J gene. Here immunoSEQ multiplex PCR was the method, and the copy in TCRdb shows in-frame clones only, minus some. Found here are approximately 40,000 clones; the top ten clones hold 7.6%. The sample originates from a study of T cells in women clearing cervical HPV infection. Germline CDR1 is DFQATT and CDR2 is SNEGSKA (reference sequence). J lost 2 bases, V lost 3 bases, and 7 bases had no gene match. This CDR3 spans 16 amino acids. The rearrangement links TRBV20-1 to TRBJ2-3; 11 positions agree with TRBD2. The specimen was blood buffy coat. The TCR comes from a woman between 18 and 70 years old with a cervical HPV16 infection that either progressed to CIN3+ or cleared (not recorded which). The DNA read from the CDR3 is TGCAGTGCTAGCCCCGTAGCGGGAGGGTACACAGATACG. Amino acids: CSASPVAGGYTDT. The CDR3 in full is CSASPVAGGYTDTQYF.